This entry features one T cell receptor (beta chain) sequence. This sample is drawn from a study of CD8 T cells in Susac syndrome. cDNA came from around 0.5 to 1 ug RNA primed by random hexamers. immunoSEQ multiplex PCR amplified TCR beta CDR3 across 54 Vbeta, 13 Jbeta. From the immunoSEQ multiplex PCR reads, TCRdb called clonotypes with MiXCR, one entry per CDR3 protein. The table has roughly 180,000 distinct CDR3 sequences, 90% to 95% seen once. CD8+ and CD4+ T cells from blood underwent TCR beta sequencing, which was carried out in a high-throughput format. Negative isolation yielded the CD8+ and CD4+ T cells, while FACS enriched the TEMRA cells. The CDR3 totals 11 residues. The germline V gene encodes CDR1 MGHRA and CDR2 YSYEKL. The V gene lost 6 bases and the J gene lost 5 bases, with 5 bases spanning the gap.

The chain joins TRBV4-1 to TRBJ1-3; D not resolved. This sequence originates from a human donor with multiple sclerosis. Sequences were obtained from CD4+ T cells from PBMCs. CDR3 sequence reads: CASSTRNTIYF. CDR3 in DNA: TGCGCCAGCAGTACCAGAAACACCATATATTTT.